The T cell receptor beta chain described here comes from a study of somatic mutations in cytotoxic T cells in rheumatoid arthritis. About the research overall: In some cases, T-cell populations stained with V beta antibodies were flow-sorted at nearly 100% purity, and these included V beta1+ cells sequenced for TCRB.

Germline V lookup: CDR1 SGDLS, CDR2 YYNGEE. Trimming took 0 bases from V and 0 from J, leaving 13 bases between them. CDR3 length: 16 residues. The method was immunoSEQ multiplex PCR; TCRdb's version includes in-frame clones alone and lacks a portion of them. Of around 20,000 clones detected, roughly four fifths appear once; the ten largest clones hold approximately 11%. This sequence originates from a man younger than 30 with rheumatoid arthritis. Sequencing used CD8+ T cells sorted from blood. The chain joins TRBV9 to TRBJ2-7; possible D gene TRBD2, 6 bases. CDR3 residues: CASSVGRGLSSYEQYF. Here the CDR3 DNA reads TGTGCCAGCAGCGTAGGGCGGGGATTAAGCTCCTACGAGCAGTACTTC.